These 16 T cell receptor beta chains share one sample of origin, sequenced in a study of blood T cell repertoires in COVID-19. Sequencing was performed with immunoSEQ multiplex PCR; in TCRdb, only in-frame clones are kept and a portion is missing. Of 70,000 to 95,000 clones in the sample, about 81% were seen once. Sequenced material: peripheral blood. The receptors shown here come from a human donor in a cohort sampled during active COVID-19.

This chain uses TRBV7-9 with TRBJ1-2; TRBD1 agrees at 7 bases. J lost 4 bases, V lost 7 bases, and 9 bases had no gene match. The CDR3 is 14 residues long. CDR1 and CDR2 from the germline V gene are SEHNR and FQNEAQ (reference sequence). CDR3 residues: CASTKDREGYGYTF. The CDR3 nucleotides read TGTGCCAGCACCAAAGACAGGGAGGGCTATGGCTACACCTTC.

The chain recombines TRBV4-1 with TRBJ2-4, with TRBD1 identical over 7 bases. Germline V gene sequence: CDR1 MGHRA, CDR2 YSYEKL. J was trimmed by 0 bases and V by 4 bases; bases with no gene match: 9. The CDR3 has 17 amino acids. The CDR3 nucleotides read TGCGCCAGCAGCCCGATAGGGGGCCCCTTAGCCAAAAACATTCAGTACTTC. Translated: CASSPIGGPLAKNIQYF.

V is TRBV27 and J is TRBJ1-6, with TRBD1 as a possible D gene (6 bases). This CDR3 is built from 16 residues. With 6 bases removed from V and 0 bases from J, the gap between germline ends came to 12 bases. CDR1 and CDR2 from the germline V gene are MNHEY and SMNVEV (reference sequence). CDR3 loop: CASRGGTISYNSPLHF. The CDR3 DNA sequence: TGTGCCAGCAGGGGGGGGACAATCTCCTATAATTCACCCCTCCACTTT.

This chain links TRBV6-5 with TRBJ2-5; 8 nucleotides agree with TRBD1. Germline assignment: CDR1 MNHEY and CDR2 SVGAGI. This CDR3 has 14 amino acids. The V gene end was trimmed by 11 bases and the J gene end by 7 bases; junction bases not matched to a gene: 15. DNA of the CDR3: TGTGCCCTACAGGGGCAGGGGGCTGAGAGGACCCAGTACTTC. It yields the protein CALQGQGAERTQYF.

The J gene is TRBJ1-5, the V gene TRBV20-1, with D perhaps TRBD1 (5 bases). CDR1 DFQATT and CDR2 SNEGSKA come from the germline V gene (reference sequence). CDR3 size: 13 residues. Trimming cost V 3 bases and J 4 bases, with 10 bases left between them. Here the CDR3 DNA reads TGCAGTGCTAGTGGACACCCAAATCAGCCCCAGCATTTT. Residues: CSASGHPNQPQHF.

The J gene is TRBJ2-5, the V gene TRBV7-5; TRBD1 was called by the table and not checked on the DNA. TRBV7-5 is flagged as a pseudogene. CDR3 length: 15 amino acids. The CDR3 region is CARSLRTDTQETQYF. The CDR3 DNA sequence: TGTGCCAGAAGCCTTAGGACAGATACCCAAGAGACCCAGTACTTC.

The chain couples TRBV6-6 to TRBJ2-5; perhaps TRBD1 as D (5 bases). Trimming left V 7 bases short and J 5 bases short, with 14 bases between. Germline CDR1 is MNHNY and CDR2 is SVGAGI (reference sequence). CDR3 size: 13 residues. Here the CDR3 reads CASTIRVGETQYF. The CDR3 DNA is TGTGCCAGCACTATCAGGGTAGGGGAGACCCAGTACTTC.

V gene TRBV6-5 combines with J gene TRBJ2-3; the D gene is possibly TRBD2 (5 bases). Per germline, CDR1 MNHEY and CDR2 SVGAGI. CDR3 length: 14 amino acids. Trimming removed 6 bases from V and 3 bases from J, with 13 bases in between. The CDR3 sequence: CASRVRGITDTQYF. The CDR3 region has the DNA TGTGCCAGCAGAGTTCGGGGTATAACAGATACGCAGTATTTT.

The J gene is TRBJ1-4, the V gene TRBV5-5; maybe TRBD1 (5 bases). From germline, CDR1 is SGHKS and CDR2 YYEKEE (reference sequence). The CDR3 runs to 15 residues. V was pared by 5 bases and J by 3 bases, with 14 bases between. As DNA, the CDR3 is TGTGCCAGCAGGATTCGGGGGTTCGCTAATGAAAAACTGTTTTTT. Protein: CASRIRGFANEKLFF.

The chain links TRBV19 to TRBJ2-6; D remains unclear. V was shortened by 4 bases and J by 0 bases, with 10 bases between the two germline ends. The CDR3 consists of 16 residues. In germline, CDR1 is LNHDA, CDR2 SQIVND (reference sequence). CDR3 DNA: TGTGCCAGTAGTACCGCAGACAACTCTGGGGCCAACGTCCTGACTTTC. Protein sequence: CASSTADNSGANVLTF.

The chain employs TRBV19 and TRBJ2-6; 9 bases map to TRBD1. CDR1 LNHDA and CDR2 SQIVND come from the germline V gene (reference sequence). The V segment lost 10 bases and the J segment 4 bases; nucleotides outside the gene matches: 8. The CDR3 has 15 amino acids. In DNA form, the CDR3 reads TGTGCCACGCTAGGGACAGGGACCGGGGCCAACGTCCTGACTTTC. It yields the protein CATLGTGTGANVLTF.

The genes are TRBV5-1 and TRBJ2-5, with no clear D. This CDR3 spans 14 amino acids. Germline V gives CDR1 SGHRS, CDR2 YFSETQ. Trimming shortened V by 1 base and J by 0 bases, and 7 bases separated the two germline ends. The CDR3 DNA reads as TGCGCCAGCAGCTTGTTGAGTTACCAAGAGACCCAGTACTTC. Translation gives CASSLLSYQETQYF. Looking up the rest from reference TRBV5-1 and TRBJ2-5 gives the full variable domain: KAGVTQTPRYLIKTRGQQVTLSCSPISGHRSVSWYQQTPGQGLQFLFEYFSETQRNKGNFPGRFSGRQFSNSRSEMNVSTLELGDSALYLCASSLLSYQETQYFGPGTRLLVL.

Here the CDR3 reads CASSPTRVQETQYF. DNA for the CDR3: TGTGCCAGCTCACCTACCAGGGTTCAAGAGACCCAGTACTTC. The rearrangement joins TRBV18 to TRBJ2-5; tentative D call: TRBD1 (5 bases). The CDR3 consists of 14 residues. The germline V gene encodes CDR1 KGHSH and CDR2 LQKENI. The V gene lost 3 bases and the J gene lost 2 bases, with 10 bases spanning the gap. The complete variable domain, with remaining parts taken from reference TRBV18 and TRBJ2-5, reads NAGVMQNPRHLVRRRGQEARLRCSPMKGHSHVYWYRQLPEEGLKFMVYLQKENIIDESGMPKERFSAEFPKEGPSILRIQQVVRGDSAAYFCASSPTRVQETQYFGPGTRLLVL.

This clone has a handful of counts. This rearrangement joins TRBV12-3 or TRBV12-4 to TRBJ2-5; D not certain. The CDR3 runs to 13 residues. The V end was cut by 3 bases, the J end by 5 bases, with 10 bases between. CDR3: CASSFFAVETQYF. CDR3 sequence (DNA): TGTGCCAGCAGTTTCTTTGCGGTTGAGACCCAGTACTTC.

This chain connects TRBV7-3 to TRBJ2-3; 8 positions match TRBD2. This CDR3 region has 15 residues. Germline V CDR1 and CDR2: SGHTA, FQGTGA. Trimming cost V 6 bases and J 0 bases; bases outside gene matches: 5. In nucleotides, the CDR3 is TGTGCCAGCAGACATAGCGGGGAAAGCACAGATACGCAGTATTTT. Its translation is CASRHSGESTDTQYF.

This clone appeared a single time. The rearrangement joins TRBV9 to TRBJ2-3, with 7 bases identical to TRBD2. This CDR3 is 16 amino acids long. J gave up 5 bases and V 4 bases, and 13 bases lay outside the gene matches. Germline V gene lookup returns CDR1 SGDLS and CDR2 YYNGEE. The CDR3 loop is CASSFVSGPPGDTQYF. In DNA, the CDR3 is TGTGCCAGCAGCTTTGTTAGCGGGCCCCCCGGAGATACGCAGTATTTT.